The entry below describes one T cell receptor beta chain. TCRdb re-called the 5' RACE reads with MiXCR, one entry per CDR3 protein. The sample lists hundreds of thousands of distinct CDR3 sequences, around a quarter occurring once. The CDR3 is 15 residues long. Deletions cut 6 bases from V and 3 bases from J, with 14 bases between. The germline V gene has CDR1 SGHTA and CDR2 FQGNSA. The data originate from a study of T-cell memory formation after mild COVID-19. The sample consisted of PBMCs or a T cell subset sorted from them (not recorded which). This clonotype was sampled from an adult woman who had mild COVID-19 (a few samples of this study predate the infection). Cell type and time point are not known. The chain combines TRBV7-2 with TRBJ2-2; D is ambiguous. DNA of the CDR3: TGTGCCAGCAGGGCAACGAGCGTGGACACCGGGGAGCTGTTTTTT. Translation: CASRATSVDTGELFF.